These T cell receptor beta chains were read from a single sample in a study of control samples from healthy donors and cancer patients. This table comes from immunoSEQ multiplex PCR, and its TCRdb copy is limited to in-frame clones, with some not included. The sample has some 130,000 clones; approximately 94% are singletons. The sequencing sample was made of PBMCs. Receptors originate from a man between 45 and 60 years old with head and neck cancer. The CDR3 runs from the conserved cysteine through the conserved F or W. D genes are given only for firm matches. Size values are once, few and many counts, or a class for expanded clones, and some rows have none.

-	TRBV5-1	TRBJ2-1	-	CASSLEAAQGGNEQFF	TGCGCCAGCAGCTTGGAAGCAGCCCAGGGGGGCAATGAGCAGTTCTTC
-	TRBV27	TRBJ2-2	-	CASSLSSFRTGELFF	TGTGCCAGCAGTTTATCGAGCTTCCGCACCGGGGAGCTGTTTTTT
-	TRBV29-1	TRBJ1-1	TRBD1	CSVSTGGYTEAFF	TGCAGCGTAAGTACAGGGGGCTACACTGAAGCTTTCTTT
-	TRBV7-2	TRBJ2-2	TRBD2	CASSLSGGTNTGELFF	TGTGCCAGCAGCCTTAGCGGGGGGACGAACACCGGGGAGCTGTTTTTT
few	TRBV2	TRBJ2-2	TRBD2	CASKETSKVGELFF	TGTGCCAGCAAGGAGACTAGCAAGGTCGGGGAGCTGTTTTTT
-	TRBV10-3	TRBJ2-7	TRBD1	CAISSPGTGGREQYF	TGTGCCATCAGTTCTCCTGGGACAGGGGGACGGGAGCAGTACTTC
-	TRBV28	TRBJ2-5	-	CASTRSGQETQYF	TGTGCCAGCACCCGTAGCGGCCAAGAGACCCAGTACTTC
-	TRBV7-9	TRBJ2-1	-	CATSEQGYNEQFF	TGTGCCACCTCCGAGCAAGGCTACAATGAGCAGTTCTTC
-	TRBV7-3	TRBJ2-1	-	CASSLMTDGNEQFF	TGTGCCAGCAGCCTAATGACAGATGGAAATGAGCAGTTCTTC
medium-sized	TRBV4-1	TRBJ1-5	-	CASSPDGDQPQHF	TGCGCCAGCAGTCCGGACGGGGATCAGCCCCAGCATTTT
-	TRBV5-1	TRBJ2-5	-	CASSLGSPKGETQYF	TGCGCCAGCAGTCTAGGATCACCCAAAGGAGAGACCCAGTACTTC
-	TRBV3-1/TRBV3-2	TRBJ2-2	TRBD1	CASSQGHGQGGSGELFF	TGTGCCAGCAGCCAAGGCCACGGACAGGGGGGTTCCGGGGAGCTGTTTTTT
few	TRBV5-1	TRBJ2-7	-	CASSFSDSSYEQYF	TGCGCCAGCAGCTTCTCGGACAGCTCCTACGAGCAGTACTTC
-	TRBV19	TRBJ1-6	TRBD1	CASRLQGEGSPLHF	TGTGCCAGTAGATTGCAGGGGGAAGGTTCACCCCTCCACTTT
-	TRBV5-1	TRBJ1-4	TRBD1	CASSLATTGSAKKLFF	TGCGCCAGCAGCTTGGCCACGACAGGGAGTGCGAAAAAACTGTTTTTT
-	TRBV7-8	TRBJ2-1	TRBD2	CASSLERLAAYEQFF	TGTGCCAGCAGCTTAGAGCGACTAGCAGCGTACGAGCAGTTCTTC
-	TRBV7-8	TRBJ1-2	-	CASSTPAGLGGYTF	TGTGCCAGCAGTACTCCTGCCGGCCTGGGGGGCTACACCTTC
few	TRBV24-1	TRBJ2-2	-	CATSDPGTNTGELFF	TGTGCCACCAGTGACCCCGGGACCAACACCGGGGAGCTGTTTTTT
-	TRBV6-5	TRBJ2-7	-	CATKTLPLGAYEQYF	TGTGCCACCAAAACGCTACCTTTGGGGGCCTACGAGCAGTACTTC
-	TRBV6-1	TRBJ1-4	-	CASSEFYSANEKLFF	TGTGCCAGCAGTGAATTTTACTCCGCTAATGAAAAACTGTTTTTT
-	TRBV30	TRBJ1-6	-	CAWSRQSSYNSPLHF	TGTGCCTGGAGCCGACAGAGCTCCTATAATTCACCCCTCCACTTT
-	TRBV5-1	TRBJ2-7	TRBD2	CASSLVAGGSYEQYF	TGCGCCAGCAGCTTGGTTGCGGGGGGCTCCTACGAGCAGTACTTC
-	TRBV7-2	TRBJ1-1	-	CASTPLPGPNTEAFF	TGTGCCAGCACCCCCCTTCCAGGCCCTAACACTGAAGCTTTCTTT
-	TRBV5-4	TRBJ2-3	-	CASSLELTSTDTQYF	TGTGCCAGCAGCTTGGAACTCACCAGCACAGATACGCAGTATTTT
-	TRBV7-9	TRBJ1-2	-	CASSLILREEGYTF	TGTGCCAGCAGCTTAATCCTCCGGGAAGAAGGCTACACCTTC
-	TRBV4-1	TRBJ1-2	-	CASSQGAGNGYTF	TGCGCCAGCAGCCAAGGGGCAGGGAATGGCTACACCTTC
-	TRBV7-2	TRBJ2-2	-	CASSSSLKNTGELFF	TGTGCCAGCAGCTCAAGCCTAAAGAACACCGGGGAGCTGTTTTTT
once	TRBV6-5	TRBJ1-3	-	CATHGEDGNTIYF	TGTGCCACCCACGGGGAGGATGGAAACACCATATATTTT
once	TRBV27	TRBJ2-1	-	CASSLSMSRYNEQFF	TGTGCCAGCAGTTTATCGATGAGCCGATACAATGAGCAGTTCTTC
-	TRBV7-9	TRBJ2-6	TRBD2	CASSLARTSGSSGANVLTF	TGTGCCAGCAGCTTAGCGCGGACTAGCGGGTCCTCTGGGGCCAACGTCCTGACTTTC
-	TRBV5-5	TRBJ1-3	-	CASSRQEPGNTIYF	TGTGCCAGCAGCCGGCAAGAGCCTGGAAACACCATATATTTT
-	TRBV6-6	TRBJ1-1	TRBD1	CASSGTARNTEAFF	TGTGCCAGCAGCGGGACAGCAAGGAACACTGAAGCTTTCTTT
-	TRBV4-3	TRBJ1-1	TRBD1	CASSLYRGPPSNTEAFF	TGCGCCAGCAGCCTTTACAGGGGTCCCCCCTCGAACACTGAAGCTTTCTTT
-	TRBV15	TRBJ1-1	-	CATSRDKENTEAFF	TGTGCCACCAGCAGAGATAAGGAGAACACTGAAGCTTTCTTT
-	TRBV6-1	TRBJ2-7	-	CASSEKVLERAGGLYEQYF	TGTGCCAGCAGTGAAAAGGTATTAGAGAGGGCAGGGGGACTCTACGAGCAGTACTTC
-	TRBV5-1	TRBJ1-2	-	CASSFGREGYTF	TGCGCCAGCAGCTTCGGGAGAGAAGGCTACACCTTC
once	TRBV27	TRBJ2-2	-	CASTRDSDTGELFF	TGTGCCAGCACACGGGACTCCGACACCGGGGAGCTGTTTTTT
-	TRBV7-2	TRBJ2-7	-	CASSHKTRRISGEQYF	TGTGCCAGCAGCCATAAGACCAGGAGGATTTCGGGAGAGCAGTACTTC
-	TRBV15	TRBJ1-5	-	CATSRDPGSNQPQHF	TGTGCCACCAGCAGAGATCCAGGTTCCAATCAGCCCCAGCATTTT
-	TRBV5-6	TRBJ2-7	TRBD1	CASSLGTGGEQYF	TGTGCCAGCAGCCTCGGGACAGGGGGCGAGCAGTACTTC